The following is a T cell receptor beta chain sequence with its context. The target of this receptor is not known. Reading from cysteine to phenylalanine, the CDR3 counts 15 amino acids. DNA for this receptor is not on file. The germline V gene (reference sequence) yields DFQATT for CDR1 and SNEGSKA for CDR2. TCRdb lists the instrument as NextSeq 550. The Human TCR Profiling Kit (MiLaboratory) was used to make UMI-labeled 5' RACE TRB cDNA libraries. The full amount of extracted RNA was used for cDNA synthesis, and the full amount of resulting cDNA was used for PCR amplification. The libraries were made side by side, with each library going through the same number of PCR cycles. Under the source paper's analysis protocol: MIGEC and MiXCR extracted about 50,000 +/- 9,200 unique UMI-labeled TRB cDNA molecules per library, requiring at least two reads per UMI. An average of approximately 40,000 +/- 10,000 functional in-frame TRB CDR3 nucleotide clonotypes without stop codons was found per library. After downsampling to 5000 UMI-labeled TRB molecules per sample, diversity metrics such as normalized Shannon-Wiener and Chao1 were calculated in VDJtools. For the central five CDR3 residues, VDJtools calculated physicochemical properties weighted by clonotype size, namely interaction energy, strength, volume and Kidera factor 4. One entry per CDR3 protein sequence results from the TCRdb reprocessing of the reads, with DNA left out. The authors' filters were not applied to this entry. The sample's clone listing holds about 26,000 distinct CDR3 sequences. Roughly 2.8% of the sample is held by the ten biggest clonotypes.

Each CD8+ T cell subset was flow-sorted in triplicate, and approximately 280,000 cells per subset were placed directly into RLT lysis buffer. To exclude memory contaminants, naive CD8+ T cells were stringently defined as CD45RO-CCR7+CD27+CD95-. Using standard density gradient centrifugation, peripheral blood mononuclear cells were isolated from buffy coats. Naive CXCR3-negative and CXCR3-positive CD8+ T cells were flow-sorted using a FACSAria III. Total RNA was extracted from sorted cells using an RNeasy Mini Kit. This sample stems from a study of CXCR3-negative and CXCR3-positive naive CD8 T cells (dated 2019 in TCRdb). With regard to the full study: In total, some 150 million TRB reads were obtained, corresponding to roughly 1.5 +/- 0.3 million reads per library. Data from around 11 donors, pooled across two independent experiments, went into the diversity and physicochemical repertoire analyses. For the TRBV-TRBJ cluster analysis, the naive subsets came from about five donors, while the memory cells came from 3 donors.

Study-wide findings and limitations: Surface CD5, linked to self-reactivity in mice, was comparable between naive subsets; TCR interaction strength was therefore also inferred from TRB CDR3 physicochemical properties. Similar TRBV-TRBJ usage was shown by naive CXCR3-negative and CXCR3-positive cells from the same donor, whereas distinct patterns were shown by memory cells. CXCR3 expression partially decreased after cryopreservation, so most assays used freshly isolated PBMCs. Comparably high repertoire diversity was found in both naive subsets, whereas much lower repertoire diversity was found in memory CD8+ T cells. TRB CDR3s from CXCR3-positive naive cells showed higher hydrophobicity (lower Kidera factor 4), lower energy, and higher strength and volume indices than CXCR3-negative naive cells.

This clonotype was obtained from a human donor in good health. Some clones in this sample may be carry-over from other donors' samples. The V and J genes are TRBV20-1 and TRBJ2-7; with no DNA, the TCRdb D assignment of TRBD1 cannot be verified. Input material: naive CXCR3- CD8+ T cells from blood. The cell subset or site label, read with the paper, signifies: CD45RO-CCR7+CD27+CD95- naive CD8+ T cells lacking CXCR3 (TNR3-). The CDR3 in this case is CSASPGTGDSYEQYF.